This is a list of T cell receptor beta chains from one sample in a study of cytomegalovirus exposure and HLA in healthy donors. Using immunoSEQ multiplex PCR, the repertoire was profiled, and TCRdb retains in-frame clones only, with some absent. The repertoire holds about 110,000 clones, with over 75% as singletons. Sequenced sample: PBMCs. The receptors were sampled from a woman younger than 35 in good health and CMV-seronegative. Both conserved end residues are part of each CDR3. D genes are given only for firm matches. Not every row has a clone size; where given, it reads once, few, many or a size class.

DNA | CDR3 | J | length | D | V | size
TGTGCCAGCAGTGCCCTGACAGGGGAAAATGAAAAACTGTTTTTT | CASSALTGENEKLFF | TRBJ1-4 | 15 | TRBD1 | TRBV6-5 | few
TGTGCCAGCAGTTTCGACAGTGGGGTGGGAACCTACGAGCAGTACTTC | CASSFDSGVGTYEQYF | TRBJ2-7 | 16 | . | TRBV7-2 | .
TGTGCCAGCTCACCGGGGCCGGGGGGATGGTACGAGCAGTACTTC | CASSPGPGGWYEQYF | TRBJ2-7 | 15 | TRBD2 | TRBV18 | few
TGTGCCAGCAGCTCCCCGCCGGAGGGACAGTTCTTC | CASSSPPEGQFF | TRBJ2-1 | 12 | . | TRBV7-3 | .
TGTGCCAGCAGCCAGGGAAATTCACCCCTCCACTTT | CASSQGNSPLHF | TRBJ1-6 | 12 | . | TRBV27 | .
TGCGCCAGCAGTCAAGTAACGGGGCAGCCCCAGCATTTT | CASSQVTGQPQHF | TRBJ1-5 | 13 | . | TRBV10-1 | .
TGTGCCAGCAGTGAAATAACAGGGCATGTTACGCAGTATTTT | CASSEITGHVTQYF | TRBJ2-3 | 14 | . | TRBV6-1 | .
TGTGCCAGCAGTTACTCGGGGACAGGGGTCCAAGAGACCCAGTACTTC | CASSYSGTGVQETQYF | TRBJ2-5 | 16 | TRBD1 | TRBV6-5 | .
TGTGCCAGCAGTTTTGGTGGCGGAAGCACAGATACGCAGTATTTT | CASSFGGGSTDTQYF | TRBJ2-3 | 15 | . | TRBV27 | .
TGTGCCAGCGCCGACAGGGCGGGGAATCAGCCCCAGCATTTT | CASADRAGNQPQHF | TRBJ1-5 | 14 | TRBD1 | TRBV2 | .
TGTGCCAGCAGCCGGGAGACAGGGATTGACACTGAAGCTTTCTTT | CASSRETGIDTEAFF | TRBJ1-1 | 15 | TRBD1 | TRBV11-3 | .
TGTGCCAGTAGTATTCGGGGATTGGAGCCGAATCAGCCCCAGCATTTT | CASSIRGLEPNQPQHF | TRBJ1-5 | 16 | . | TRBV19 | .
TGTGCCAGCAGCTTAGCCAGGGGGCGTGACGAGCAGTACTTC | CASSLARGRDEQYF | TRBJ2-7 | 14 | TRBD1 | TRBV5-4 | .
TGTGCCATCAGGGAAGATTCAGGGGGCGACACTGAAGCTTTCTTT | CAIREDSGGDTEAFF | TRBJ1-1 | 15 | TRBD1 | TRBV10-3 | .
TGTGCCAGCAGTTCCGGGACACCAATTACAGATACGCAGTATTTT | CASSSGTPITDTQYF | TRBJ2-3 | 15 | . | TRBV6-5 | .
TGTGCTAGTGGTTTGGTACGGCTCGGGACAGAGAGTAACAATGAGCAGTTCTTC | CASGLVRLGTESNNEQFF | TRBJ2-1 | 18 | TRBD1 | TRBV12-5 | .
TGCAGCGCCCTACCACAGGGGACCCAAGAGACCCAGTACTTC | CSALPQGTQETQYF | TRBJ2-5 | 14 | TRBD1 | TRBV29-1 | .
TGTGCCAGCAGCGTAGAGGAGGGGAGGAACTATGGCTACACCTTC | CASSVEEGRNYGYTF | TRBJ1-2 | 15 | . | TRBV9 | .
TGTGCCAGCAGTTACGCTGGCGGGGGAGGCGAGACCCAGTACTTC | CASSYAGGGGETQYF | TRBJ2-5 | 15 | TRBD2 | TRBV6-5 | .
TGCGCCAGCAGCCAAGAGGGCACTAGCGGGGGGTTGGAGCTGTTTTTT | CASSQEGTSGGLELFF | TRBJ2-2 | 16 | TRBD2 | TRBV4-1 | once
TGTGCCATCAGAGCCGCGCTTGGTGGGACCCAGTACTTC | CAIRAALGGTQYF | TRBJ2-5 | 13 | . | TRBV10-3 | .
TGCGCCAGCAGCTTGTGGATGGGAGGGACTGGGGCCAACGTCCTGACTTTC | CASSLWMGGTGANVLTF | TRBJ2-6 | 17 | TRBD2 | TRBV5-1 | few
TGTGCCAGCAGCCCAATGGTGGGGGGCGAGCAGTACTTC | CASSPMVGGEQYF | TRBJ2-7 | 13 | . | TRBV11-2 | .
TGCGCCAGCAGCCAAGGTAGCGGGGAGCTGTTTTTT | CASSQGSGELFF | TRBJ2-2 | 12 | . | TRBV4-1 | .
TGTGCCAGCATCTGGACAGTTCCCATGAACACTGAAGCTTTCTTT | CASIWTVPMNTEAFF | TRBJ1-1 | 15 | . | TRBV2 | once
TGTGCCAGCAGTTTCCGACAGGCTAGCGAGCAGTACTTC | CASSFRQASEQYF | TRBJ2-7 | 13 | . | TRBV27 | .
TGTGCCAGCAGTAGGGGGTATGGGGAGCAGTTCTTC | CASSRGYGEQFF | TRBJ2-1 | 12 | . | TRBV6-5 | .
TGTGCCAGCAGCTTATCACTAGCGGCCCTCAATGAGCAGTTCTTC | CASSLSLAALNEQFF | TRBJ2-1 | 15 | TRBD2 | TRBV7-3 | .